Described below is a single T cell receptor beta chain sequence and its context. The antigen is not known. This could be a read error, since a much larger clone is one nucleotide away. Exclusion followed for patients with uncontrolled infection, other autoimmune disease, pregnancy or lactation. RNA transcripts served as the template for amplifying TCR beta CDR3 regions. Using the HTBI primer set, a first-round RT-PCR was run on the TCR CDR3. From the multiplex PCR reads, TCRdb called clonotypes with MiXCR, one entry per CDR3 protein. The sample carries hundreds of thousands of distinct CDR3 sequences, 35% recorded once. The sample originates from a study of T cells in Graves' hyperthyroidism and ophthalmopathy. Findings and limits, study-wide: Stable hyperthyroidism was told apart from ophthalmopathy by a model built on 13 V-J features.

With 4 bases removed from V and 6 bases from J, the gap between germline ends came to 16 bases. CDR1 is DFQATT, CDR2 SNEGSKA, per germline (reference sequence). The CDR3 loop spans 14 amino acids. The receptor was isolated from a woman aged 40 to 50 with Graves' hyperthyroidism. V gene TRBV20-1 combines with J gene TRBJ1-3, with D perhaps TRBD1 (5 bases). Sample: blood. The CDR3 is CSAKDTRGENTIYF. As DNA, the CDR3 is TGCAGTGCTAAAGACACACGAGGGGAAAACACCATATATTTT.